One and the same sample provided the 27 T cell receptor beta chains below, sequenced in a study of shared clonotypes between healthy human individuals. Method: immunoSEQ multiplex PCR; TCRdb's copy keeps in-frame clones and lacks some. The top ten clones hold about 0.39% of a sample with some 2.3 million clones, 85% to 95% of them seen once. The specimen sequenced was naive CD4+ T cells from PBMCs. Subset reported: CD45RA+ positively selected. These receptors were collected from a man aged 18 to 29 in good health. Some clones in this sample may be carry-over from other donors' samples.

This clone was seen only once. The chain uses TRBV5-6 and TRBJ2-7, with 7 bases that match TRBD1. Germline V lookup: CDR1 SGHDT, CDR2 YYEEEE. This CDR3 comprises 14 residues. V trimming: 3 bases; J trimming: 1 base; junction bases outside the gene matches: 4. The CDR3 DNA is TGTGCCAGCAGCTCACGGGACAGTTCCTACGAGCAGTACTTC. As protein: CASSSRDSSYEQYF.

The chain recombines TRBV2 with TRBJ1-4; D not certain. There are 15 residues in the CDR3. CDR1 and CDR2 (germline): SNHLY, FYNNEI. The V and J ends lost 7 bases and 1 base respectively, with 13 bases between them. CDR3 sequence: CASTLSLRTNEKLFF. The CDR3 DNA reads TGTGCCAGCACCCTCAGTTTGAGAACTAATGAAAAACTGTTTTTT.

V and J are TRBV9 and TRBJ1-1, with D unclear. Germline CDR1 reads SGDLS; CDR2 reads YYNGEE. The V gene lost 3 bases and the J gene lost 0 bases, with 6 bases spanning the gap. This CDR3 has 13 amino acids. CDR3 DNA: TGTGCCAGCAGCGCTAACATGAACACTGAAGCTTTCTTT. Translation: CASSANMNTEAFF.

Details on this clone: This same CDR3 is encoded by further DNA sequences in the sample. This rearrangement joins TRBV6-1 to TRBJ1-2; 10 nucleotides align to TRBD1. V dropped 6 bases and J dropped 4; count of bases not matched to a gene: 5. The CDR3 is 14 residues long. The germline V gene has CDR1 MNHNS and CDR2 SASEGT. The CDR3 DNA sequence: TGTGCCAGCAGGGGGACAGGGGTGGGCTATGGCTACACCTTC. Translating it yields CASRGTGVGYGYTF.

The rearrangement uses TRBV5-4 and TRBJ2-3, with D perhaps TRBD1 or TRBD2 (5 bases each). This CDR3 is built from 14 residues. Trimming took off 4 bases at V and 3 bases at J, with 12 bases between the two ends. From germline, CDR1 is SGHNT and CDR2 YYREEE (reference sequence). CDR3 in DNA: TGTGCCAGCAGCGTCGGGGCGCGGACAGATACGCAGTATTTT. It specifies CASSVGARTDTQYF.

The genes are TRBV5-4 and TRBJ2-7, with D perhaps matching TRBD1 (6 bases). Germline V gene sequence: CDR1 SGHNT, CDR2 YYREEE (reference sequence). The CDR3 is 15 amino acids. The V end was cut by 0 bases, the J end by 4 bases, with 14 bases between. CDR3 sequence reads: CASSLGGLFPYEQYF. As DNA, the CDR3 is TGTGCCAGCAGCTTGGGGGGGCTGTTTCCATACGAGCAGTACTTC.

The chain links TRBV11-2 to TRBJ2-7, with D tentatively TRBD1 (6 bases). TRBJ2-1 matches the DNA end more closely, so the J call is doubtful. This CDR3 contains 17 residues. The germline CDR1 and CDR2 sequences are SGHAT and FQNNGV. CDR3 in DNA: TGTGCCAGCAGCACAAACCTGGACAGCGGCTCCTACAATGAGCAGTTCTTC. Its translation: CASSTNLDSGSYNEQFF.

The gene calls are TRBV4-2 and TRBJ2-7; D may be TRBD1 (5 bases). Germline-derived CDR1 and CDR2 are LGHNA and YNFKEQ. Trimming removed 1 base from V and 2 bases from J, with 12 bases in between. This CDR3 contains 15 residues. The CDR3 here is CASSQASQGTYEQYF. In DNA, the CDR3 is TGTGCCAGCAGCCAAGCCTCCCAGGGCACCTACGAGCAGTACTTC.

The rearrangement uses TRBV5-1 and TRBJ1-4; TRBD1 matches at 8 bases. The CDR3 runs to 15 residues. Germline V lookup: CDR1 SGHRS, CDR2 YFSETQ. Losses at the gene ends were 2 bases for V and 4 bases for J; bases not matched to a gene: 4. The CDR3 loop is CASSFRTGLNEKLFF. The DNA of the CDR3 is TGCGCCAGCAGCTTCAGGACAGGGCTTAATGAAAAACTGTTTTTT.

This clone was detected only once. The chain employs TRBV27 and TRBJ2-1; D is perhaps TRBD2 (6 bases). Trimming stripped 4 bases from V and 9 bases from J, with 16 bases between. CDR3 length: 14 amino acids. Germline CDR1 MNHEY, CDR2 SMNVEV (reference sequence). CDR3 loop: CASSSSMTRGEQFF. In DNA, the CDR3 is TGTGCCAGCAGTTCCTCAATGACTAGAGGTGAGCAGTTCTTC.

CDR3 nucleotide sequence: TGTGCCAGCAGCTTACGACAGGGTAACATTCAGTACTTC. This gives the protein CASSLRQGNIQYF. This chain connects TRBV11-3 to TRBJ2-4; TRBD1 aligns across 7 bases. CDR3 length: 13 residues. CDR1 and CDR2 (germline): SGHNT, YENEEA. J gave up 7 bases and V 2 bases, and 2 bases lay outside the gene matches.

The chain joins TRBV6-6 to TRBJ2-1; D call uncertain. This CDR3 spans 12 amino acids. CDR1 MNHNY and CDR2 SVGAGI come from the germline V gene (reference sequence). Between the trimmed V and J ends, which lost 4 bases and 13 bases, there was a span of 14 bases. CDR3 protein: CASSSHNLRQFF. Here the CDR3 DNA reads TGTGCCAGCAGTTCCCACAACCTTAGACAGTTCTTC.

The chain employs TRBV4-1 and TRBJ1-2; D unclear. Germline V gene data show CDR1 as MGHRA and CDR2 as YSYEKL. Trimming left V 4 bases short and J 6 bases short, with 9 bases between. The CDR3 covers 12 residues. The CDR3 sequence is CASSPPGNGYTF. The CDR3 DNA follows: TGCGCCAGCAGCCCCCCAGGTAATGGCTACACCTTC.

Notes on this clone: This specimen includes other DNA sequences encoding the same CDR3. The rearrangement joins TRBV19 to TRBJ1-1, with TRBD1 identical over 8 bases. V gave up 5 bases and J gave up 2 bases; unmatched junction bases: 7. The CDR3 is made up of 15 amino acids. CDR1 is LNHDA, CDR2 SQIVND, per germline (reference sequence). Here the CDR3 DNA reads TGTGCCAGTAGTCGAACCGGGACAGGCAACACTGAAGCTTTCTTT. It codes for CASSRTGTGNTEAFF.

The chain joins TRBV9 to TRBJ1-2, with D tentatively TRBD1 (5 bases). Per germline, CDR1 SGDLS and CDR2 YYNGEE. The V gene lost 6 bases and the J gene lost 6 bases, with 15 bases spanning the gap. The CDR3 has 13 residues. CDR3 DNA sequence: TGTGCCAGCACCCCACAGCGGGGGAATGGCTACACCTTC. Protein: CASTPQRGNGYTF.

Details on this clone: Other DNA sequences within the sample encode an identical CDR3. The rearrangement uses TRBV9 and TRBJ2-2, with D unresolved. Trimming removed 1 base at V and 4 bases at J, with 2 bases between. The CDR3 runs to 12 residues. Germline CDR1 SGDLS, CDR2 YYNGEE. CDR3 nucleotide sequence: TGTGCCAGCAGCGTAAGCACCGGGGAGCTGTTTTTT. Its translation is CASSVSTGELFF.

Written as DNA, the CDR3 is TGTGCCAGCAGAGGACACCACACCGGGGAGCTGTTTTTT. Its translation: CASRGHHTGELFF. The chain combines TRBV5-4 with TRBJ2-2, with D tentatively TRBD1 (5 bases). Germline CDR1 reads SGHNT; CDR2 reads YYREEE (reference sequence). This CDR3 is built from 13 residues. V was shortened by 5 bases and J by 3 bases, with 8 bases between the two germline ends.

This chain joins TRBV29-1 and TRBJ1-3, with a possible D match to TRBD1 (6 bases). The CDR3 extends over 13 amino acids. Trimming shortened V by 4 bases and J by 4 bases, and 11 bases separated the two germline ends. Germline V CDR1 and CDR2: SQVTM, ANQGSEA. DNA of the CDR3: TGCAGCGTTGTAGGGGGTGCGGGAAACACCATATATTTT. Translating gives CSVVGGAGNTIYF.

The rearrangement links TRBV7-9 to TRBJ1-3, with TRBD1 as a possible D gene (6 bases). This CDR3 has 13 residues. Trimming took off 11 bases at V and 4 bases at J, with 15 bases between the two ends. Looked up from germline, CDR1 is SEHNR and CDR2 is FQNEAQ (reference sequence). This chain's CDR3 is CAALGGGGNTIYF. The CDR3 DNA is TGTGCCGCCCTCGGAGGGGGAGGAAACACCATATATTTT.

CDR3 protein: CASGRDSSGNTGELFF. The CDR3 coding sequence is TGTGCCAGCGGCCGGGACTCCTCTGGTAACACCGGGGAGCTGTTTTTT. The chain couples TRBV2 to TRBJ2-2, with D possibly matching TRBD2 (6 bases). Germline assignment: CDR1 SNHLY and CDR2 FYNNEI. Trimming cost V 8 bases and J 2 bases, with 18 bases left between them. The CDR3 is 16 amino acids.

About this clone: The junction does not match germline at one end; this may be a read error. The CDR3 loop reads CSATKLANRLF. The DNA for the CDR3 is TGCAGTGCTACAAAACTAGCGAACCGCCTCTTC. J is TRBJ2-1 and V is TRBV20-1; TRBD2 matches at 7 bases. The CDR3 runs 11 residues. CDR1 is DFQATT, CDR2 SNEGSKA, per germline (reference sequence).

V usage is TRBV5-1 and J usage is TRBJ2-7, with D perhaps TRBD1 (5 bases). Germline CDR1 reads SGHRS; CDR2 reads YFSETQ. V shed 3 bases and J shed 2 bases, with 9 bases lying between them. The CDR3 spans 13 residues. The CDR3 sequence: CASSSDSPYEQYF. CDR3 bases: TGCGCCAGCAGCTCTGACAGCCCCTACGAGCAGTACTTC.

The chain combines TRBV18 with TRBJ1-3, with 8 bases that match TRBD1. The length of the CDR3 is 16 residues. Looked up from germline, CDR1 is KGHSH and CDR2 is LQKENI. J was trimmed by 1 base and V by 3 bases; bases with no gene match: 5. The CDR3 nucleotides are TGTGCCAGCTCACCTGTCACAGGGGGGTCTGGAAACACCATATATTTT. This codes for CASSPVTGGSGNTIYF.

Concerning this clone itself: The identical CDR3 is also encoded by other nucleotide sequences in the sample. This chain connects TRBV5-1 to TRBJ2-5; the match to TRBD1 covers 8 bases. Germline values: CDR1 SGHRS, CDR2 YFSETQ. V was pared by 4 bases and J by 2 bases, with 4 bases of the junction left unmatched. The CDR3 runs to 14 residues. The CDR3 protein is CASSPRTGQETQYF. DNA for the CDR3: TGCGCCAGCAGCCCAAGGACAGGGCAAGAGACCCAGTACTTC.

About this clone itself: Other DNA variants within this sample encode the same CDR3. CDR3 sequence reads: CASSPTGGKNTGELFF. Here the CDR3 DNA reads TGTGCCAGCTCACCGACAGGGGGCAAGAACACCGGGGAGCTGTTTTTT. The rearrangement joins TRBV18 to TRBJ2-2, with TRBD1 matching over 10 bases. The germline V gene encodes CDR1 KGHSH and CDR2 LQKENI. V was clipped by 3 bases and J by 1 base; unmatched bases: 2. This CDR3 region has 16 residues.

The chain joins TRBV28 to TRBJ1-1, with D unresolved. The CDR3 sequence is 11 residues long. The V end was cut by 4 bases, the J end by 6 bases, with 6 bases between. Germline assignment: CDR1 MDHEN and CDR2 SYDVKM. The CDR3 here is CASSSLAEAFF. CDR3 nucleotide sequence: TGTGCCAGCAGTTCCCTGGCTGAAGCTTTCTTT.

The chain has TRBV5-1 and TRBJ1-4, with D uncertain. The germline V gene encodes CDR1 SGHRS and CDR2 YFSETQ. This CDR3 has 14 amino acids. The germline V and J ends were trimmed by 1 base and 0 bases, with 4 bases remaining between them. CDR3 residues: CASSLNPTNEKLFF. CDR3 DNA sequence: TGCGCCAGCAGCTTGAATCCAACTAATGAAAAACTGTTTTTT.